This T cell receptor (beta chain) was retrieved from a study of beta chain features in type 1 diabetes. Turning to this clone: What it binds is not known.

Overall study results and limits: The question of HLA type influencing TCRB rearrangement was one that remained unresolved here. In all four CD4+ subsets, TCRB CDR3 length was significantly, moderately reduced in type 1 diabetes.

Per the germline V gene, CDR1 is SGDLS and CDR2 is YYNGEE. There are 14 residues in the CDR3. The trim removed 2 bases at V and 3 bases at J, leaving 4 bases unmatched. What was sequenced were expressed TCRB transcripts, since all of the isolated RNA had been reverse transcribed. Sequencing was performed with immunoSEQ multiplex PCR; in TCRdb, only in-frame clones are kept and a portion is missing. The data hold tens of thousands of clones, with about 71% observed a single time. The receptor comes from a woman aged 40 to 50 with type 1 diabetes. This rearrangement joins TRBV9 to TRBJ2-7; TRBD1 matches at 8 bases. The sequencing input was stem cell memory CD4+ T cells from blood. The CDR3 spells CASSVGTGNYEQYF. The CDR3 nucleotides read TGTGCCAGCAGCGTGGGGACAGGCAACTACGAGCAGTACTTC.